This TCR beta chain was recovered during a study of T-cell reconstitution after alpha-beta-depleted transplantation in children (TCRdb year 2016). Describing the broader study: Using TCR repertoire profiling, the study quantitatively followed how T-cell immune reconstitution unfolded in children after TCRalphabeta/CD19-depleted allogeneic hematopoietic cell transplantation. The investigation overall reported the following: In some patients, the high TCRbeta diversity seen at day 60 was put down to recipient T cells and intrathymic progenitors that had survived conditioning. Hyperexpanded clone frequencies declined over subsequent months; after one year, T-cell counts and TCRbeta diversity were mostly attributed to newly produced T cells. About two months after transplant, the apparently early recovery of alphabetaT-cell counts reportedly depended on just several hundred clones that had expanded rapidly and came from non-depleted graft cells.

Including the terminal cysteine and phenylalanine, the CDR3 comprises 15 residues. Only CDR3 DNA remains: 45 bases, in frame from the first base. CDR1 and CDR2 are read off the germline V gene as SGHNT and YENEEA. V is pared back by 5 bases and J by 4 bases, with 17 bases lying between the germline termini. In regard to this clonotype: Its antigen has not been determined. One base away there is no much larger clone; base qualities are not given.

The intended sense of this specimen's treatment or condition label: allogeneic hematopoietic cell transplantation with graft depleted of TCRalphabeta T cells and CD19 B cells. Transplant recipients were children who received TCRalphabeta/CD19-depleted allogeneic hematopoietic cell grafts. The library was produced with PCR. Sequenced on an Illumina HiSeq 2500. To normalize quantification of the TCRbeta repertoire, the TCR libraries were built with molecular barcoding that relied on unique molecular identifiers. Using fastp at Q25 and MiXCR, TCRdb reprocessed the public reads and kept productive beta chains. Each entry merges the rows of one CDR3 protein and shows their most common DNA and genes. This sample holds hundreds of thousands of distinct CDR3 sequences; roughly a quarter were observed only once. 4% to 6% of the sample is in the top ten clones.

This specimen consisted of PBMCs, mostly from graft donor cells, obtained 360 days after TCRalphabeta/CD19-depleted stem cell transplant. The receptor was isolated from a female patient under 10 years old who had a stem cell transplant for congenital amegakaryocytic thrombocytopenia, so the T cells may come from the graft donor. Recombination linked TRBV11-3 to TRBJ2-5, and the D gene may be TRBD1, 6 bases matching. The nucleotides read TGTGCCAGCAGCCGCGGACAGAGCAAGAGAGAGACCCAGTACTTC. This yields the protein CASSRGQSKRETQYF.